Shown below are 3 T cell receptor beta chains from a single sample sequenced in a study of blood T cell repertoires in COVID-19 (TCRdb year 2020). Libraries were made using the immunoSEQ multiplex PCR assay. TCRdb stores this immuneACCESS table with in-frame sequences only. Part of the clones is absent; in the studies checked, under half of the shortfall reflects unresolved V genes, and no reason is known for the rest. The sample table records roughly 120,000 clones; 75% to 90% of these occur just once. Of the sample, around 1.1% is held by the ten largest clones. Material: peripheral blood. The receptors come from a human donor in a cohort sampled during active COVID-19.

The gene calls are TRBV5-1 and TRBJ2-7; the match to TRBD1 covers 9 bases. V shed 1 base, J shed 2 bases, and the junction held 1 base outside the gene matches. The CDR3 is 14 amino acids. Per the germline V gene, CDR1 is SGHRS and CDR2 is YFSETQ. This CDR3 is CASSLRTGAYEQYF. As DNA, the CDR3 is TGCGCCAGCAGCTTGAGGACAGGGGCCTACGAGCAGTACTTC.

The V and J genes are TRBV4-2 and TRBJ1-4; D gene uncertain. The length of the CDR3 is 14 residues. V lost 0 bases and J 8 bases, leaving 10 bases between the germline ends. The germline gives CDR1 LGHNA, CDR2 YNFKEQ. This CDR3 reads CASSQDHREEKLFF. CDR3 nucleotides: TGTGCCAGCAGCCAAGACCACCGCGAGGAAAAACTGTTTTTT.

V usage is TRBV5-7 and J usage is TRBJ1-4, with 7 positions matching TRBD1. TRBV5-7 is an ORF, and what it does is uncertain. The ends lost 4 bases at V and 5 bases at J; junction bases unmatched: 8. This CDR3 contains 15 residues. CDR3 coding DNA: TGTGCCAGCAGCCGATCCAGGGGGGCCAATGAAAAACTGTTTTTT. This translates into CASSRSRGANEKLFF.